Sequencing of this T cell receptor (beta chain) was carried out in a study of blood T cell repertoires in COVID-19. Here immunoSEQ multiplex PCR was the method, and the copy in TCRdb shows in-frame clones only, minus some. The data show a few hundred thousand clones, 88% seen once. The trim removed 5 bases at V and 4 bases at J, leaving 4 bases unmatched. CDR3 length: 16 amino acids. Germline V gene data show CDR1 as SGHTA and CDR2 as FQGTGA. Sequencing used PBMCs or T cells enriched from blood (not recorded which). The sequence came from a woman aged 50 to 65 with acute COVID-19. The rearrangement joins TRBV7-3 to TRBJ2-2; 13 positions agree with TRBD2. This CDR3 reads CASSDGTSGITGELFF. Written as DNA, the CDR3 is TGTGCCAGCAGCGATGGGACTAGCGGGATCACCGGGGAGCTGTTTTTT.